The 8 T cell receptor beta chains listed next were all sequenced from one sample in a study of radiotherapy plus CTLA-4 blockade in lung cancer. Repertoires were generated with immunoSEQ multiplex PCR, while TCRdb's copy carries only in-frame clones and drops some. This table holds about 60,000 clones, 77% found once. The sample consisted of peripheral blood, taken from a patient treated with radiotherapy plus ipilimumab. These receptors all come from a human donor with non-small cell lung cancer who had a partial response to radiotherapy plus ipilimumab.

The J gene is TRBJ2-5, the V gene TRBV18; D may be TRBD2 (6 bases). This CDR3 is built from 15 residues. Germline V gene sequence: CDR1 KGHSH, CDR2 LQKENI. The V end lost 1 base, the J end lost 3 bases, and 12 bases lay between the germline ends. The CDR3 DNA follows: TGTGCCAGCTCACCACTTTTTAGGGAGGAAGAGACCCAGTACTTC. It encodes CASSPLFREEETQYF.

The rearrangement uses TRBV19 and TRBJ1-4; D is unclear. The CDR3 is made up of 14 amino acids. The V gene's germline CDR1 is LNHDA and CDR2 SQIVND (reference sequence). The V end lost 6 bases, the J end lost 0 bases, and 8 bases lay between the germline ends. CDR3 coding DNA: TGTGCCAGTAGATCTACAGCAACTAATGAAAAACTGTTTTTT. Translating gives CASRSTATNEKLFF. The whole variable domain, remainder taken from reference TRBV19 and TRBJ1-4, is DGGITQSPKYLFRKEGQNVTLSCEQNLNHDAMYWYRQDPGQGLRLIYYSQIVNDFQKGDIAEGYSVSREKKESFPLTVTSAQKNPTAFYLCASRSTATNEKLFFGSGTQLSVL.

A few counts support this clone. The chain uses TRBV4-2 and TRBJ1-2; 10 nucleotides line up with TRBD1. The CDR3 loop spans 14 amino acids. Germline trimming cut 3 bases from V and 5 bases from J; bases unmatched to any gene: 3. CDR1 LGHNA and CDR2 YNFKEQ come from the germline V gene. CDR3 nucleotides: TGTGCCAGCAGCCAGCCGGGACAGGGGTATGGCTACACCTTC. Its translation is CASSQPGQGYGYTF.

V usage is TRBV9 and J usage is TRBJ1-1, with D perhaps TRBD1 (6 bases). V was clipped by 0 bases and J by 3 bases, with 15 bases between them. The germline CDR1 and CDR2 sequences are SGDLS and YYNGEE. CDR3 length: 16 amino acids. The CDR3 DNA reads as TGTGCCAGCAGCGTAGGGGTCAGGGGCGCAGACACTGAAGCTTTCTTT. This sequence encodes CASSVGVRGADTEAFF.

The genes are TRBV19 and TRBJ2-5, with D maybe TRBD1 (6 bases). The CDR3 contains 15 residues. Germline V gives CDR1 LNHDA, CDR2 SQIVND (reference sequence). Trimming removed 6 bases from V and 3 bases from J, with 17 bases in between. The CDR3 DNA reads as TGTGCCAGTAGCCGCCGGACAGCTTGGGAAGAGACCCAGTACTTC. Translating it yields CASSRRTAWEETQYF.

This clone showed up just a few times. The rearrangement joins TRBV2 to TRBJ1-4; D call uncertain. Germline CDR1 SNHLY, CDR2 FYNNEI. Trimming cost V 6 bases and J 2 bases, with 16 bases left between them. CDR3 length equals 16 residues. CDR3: CASSRGGGGTNEKLFF. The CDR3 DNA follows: TGTGCCAGCAGCCGGGGAGGAGGTGGTACTAATGAAAAACTGTTTTTT.

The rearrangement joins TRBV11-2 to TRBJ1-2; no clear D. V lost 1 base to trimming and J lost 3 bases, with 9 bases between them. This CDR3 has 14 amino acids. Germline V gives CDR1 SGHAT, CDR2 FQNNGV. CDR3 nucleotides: TGTGCCAGCAGCTTAGGGGCAGTGTACTATGGCTACACCTTC. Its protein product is CASSLGAVYYGYTF.

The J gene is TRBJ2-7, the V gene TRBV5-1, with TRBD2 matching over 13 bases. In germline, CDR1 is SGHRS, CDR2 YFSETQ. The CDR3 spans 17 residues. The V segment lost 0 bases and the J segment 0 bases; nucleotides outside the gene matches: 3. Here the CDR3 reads CASSLGLAGGHSYEQYF. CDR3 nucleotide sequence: TGCGCCAGCAGCTTGGGACTAGCGGGGGGTCACTCCTACGAGCAGTACTTC. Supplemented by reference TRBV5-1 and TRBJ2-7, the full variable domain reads KAGVTQTPRYLIKTRGQQVTLSCSPISGHRSVSWYQQTPGQGLQFLFEYFSETQRNKGNFPGRFSGRQFSNSRSEMNVSTLELGDSALYLCASSLGLAGGHSYEQYFGPGTRLTVT.